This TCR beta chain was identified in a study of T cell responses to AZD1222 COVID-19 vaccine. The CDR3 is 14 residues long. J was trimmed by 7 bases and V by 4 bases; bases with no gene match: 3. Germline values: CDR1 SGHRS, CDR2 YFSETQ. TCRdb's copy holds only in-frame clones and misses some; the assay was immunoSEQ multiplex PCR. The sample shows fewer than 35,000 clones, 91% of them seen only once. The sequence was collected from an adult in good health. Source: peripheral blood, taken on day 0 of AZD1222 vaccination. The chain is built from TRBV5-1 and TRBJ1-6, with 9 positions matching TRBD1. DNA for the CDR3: TGCGCCAGCAGCCCCGGGACAGGGAATTCACCCCTCCACTTT. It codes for CASSPGTGNSPLHF.